The 28 T cell receptor beta chains below were found in one sample sequenced in a study of a mutant IDH1 vaccine in newly diagnosed glioma. The table came from immunoSEQ multiplex PCR; TCRdb's copy has only in-frame clones and leaves some out. The profile covers fewer than 75,000 clones, with around 84% appearing a single time and approximately 9.5% taken by the ten largest. Their target antigens are unknown. Time point specified: week 11, during vaccination. Each dose delivered 300 ug of mutant IDH1 20-mer peptide subcutaneously with imiquimod. The input for sequencing was PBMCs, taken from a glioma patient whose treatment included an IDH1 peptide vaccine. The receptors were sampled from a woman aged 50 to 60 with glioma.

The chain combines TRBV30 with TRBJ2-7; 9 bases fit TRBD1. The CDR3 is made up of 14 amino acids. Germline V lookup: CDR1 GTSNPN, CDR2 SVGIG (reference sequence). V was pared by 1 base and J by 4 bases, with 5 bases of the junction left unmatched. This CDR3 reads CAWSEGTGQYEQYF. CDR3 nucleotides: TGTGCCTGGAGTGAAGGGACAGGGCAATACGAGCAGTACTTC.

This rearrangement joins TRBV5-1 to TRBJ1-5; unclear D gene. This CDR3 spans 13 amino acids. Germline assignment: CDR1 SGHRS and CDR2 YFSETQ. Trimming took off 0 bases at V and 4 bases at J, with 5 bases between the two ends. The CDR3 sequence: CASSLAANQPQHF. The CDR3 DNA reads TGCGCCAGCAGCTTGGCTGCGAATCAGCCCCAGCATTTT.

The V call is TRBV15, the J call TRBJ1-3; D is perhaps TRBD1 (5 bases). Germline V gene data show CDR1 as LNHNV and CDR2 as YYDKDF (reference sequence). CDR3 length: 16 residues. V lost 5 bases and J lost 0, with 14 bases in between. CDR3 sequence: CATSPHGARSGNTIYF. In DNA, the CDR3 is TGTGCCACCAGCCCCCACGGGGCCCGCTCTGGAAACACCATATATTTT.

In its sample, this clone was seen a few times. The rearrangement links TRBV5-6 to TRBJ2-2; TRBD1 matches 7 bases. In germline, CDR1 is SGHDT, CDR2 YYEEEE. V shed 0 bases and J 5 bases; nucleotides not matched to a gene: 1. This CDR3 is built from 14 residues. In DNA form, the CDR3 reads TGTGCCAGCAGCTTGGGACAGGGAACCGGGGAGCTGTTTTTT. It codes for CASSLGQGTGELFF.

V gene TRBV7-2 combines with J gene TRBJ1-5; D is unresolved. The germline V gene has CDR1 SGHTA and CDR2 FQGNSA. Trimming removed 2 bases at V and 2 bases at J, with 10 bases between. This CDR3 contains 15 residues. The CDR3 here is CASSLLPWGNQPQHF. The CDR3 DNA sequence: TGTGCCAGCAGCTTACTACCCTGGGGCAATCAGCCCCAGCATTTT.

The chain uses TRBV6-5 and TRBJ2-1, with 9 nucleotides matching TRBD1. This CDR3 is 16 amino acids long. Germline loops: CDR1 MNHEY, CDR2 SVGAGI. The V and J ends lost 4 bases and 8 bases, in that order; junction bases with no gene match: 12. CDR3 DNA: TGTGCCAGCAGTTCCGATGGGGGACAGGGTTTAGATGAGCAGTTCTTC. Translating gives CASSSDGGQGLDEQFF.

The chain employs TRBV29-1 and TRBJ2-5; 8 nucleotides line up with TRBD2. Germline V gene lookup returns CDR1 SQVTM and CDR2 ANQGSEA. The CDR3 totals 13 residues. V lost 7 bases and J lost 2; bases outside the gene matches: 6. The CDR3 is CSAGPGGQETQYF. The CDR3 bases are TGCAGCGCTGGGCCGGGAGGGCAAGAGACCCAGTACTTC.

J is TRBJ1-4 and V is TRBV5-1; unclear D gene. V lost 5 bases and J 4 bases, leaving 12 bases between the germline ends. Germline V gives CDR1 SGHRS, CDR2 YFSETQ. This CDR3 region has 14 residues. CDR3 nucleotide sequence: TGCGCCAGCAGTGGTTGGGCCGGTAATGAAAAACTGTTTTTT. Translated: CASSGWAGNEKLFF.

The chain couples TRBV10-3 to TRBJ1-6; D is unresolved. The V end lost 4 bases, the J end lost 8 bases, and 9 bases lay between the germline ends. This CDR3 is 13 amino acids long. The germline V gene has CDR1 ENHRY and CDR2 SYGVKD. For the CDR3, the DNA is TGTGCCATCAGTGCAGCGTTTGATTCACCCCTCCACTTT. This translates into CAISAAFDSPLHF.

The table lists this clone with a few counts. The rearrangement joins TRBV30 to TRBJ2-3; weak D call: TRBD2 (5 bases). V was shortened by 1 base and J by 5 bases, with 7 bases between the two germline ends. Germline V CDR1 and CDR2: GTSNPN, SVGIG (reference sequence). The CDR3 contains 12 residues. The CDR3 loop is CAWSDRGDTQYF. DNA for the CDR3: TGTGCCTGGAGTGACCGGGGAGATACGCAGTATTTT.

This clone came up once. The gene calls are TRBV18 and TRBJ1-2; D possibly corresponds to TRBD1 (5 bases). This CDR3 region has 14 residues. Trimming left V 4 bases short and J 8 bases short, with 17 bases between. CDR1 is KGHSH and CDR2 is LQKENI in the germline V gene. The CDR3 DNA is TGTGCCAGCTCACAGTCGACAGCGACCCAGGGCTACACCTTC. Translation gives CASSQSTATQGYTF.

The chain couples TRBV9 to TRBJ2-7, with unresolved D. V lost 0 bases and J lost 7, with 8 bases in between. CDR3 length equals 12 residues. CDR1 and CDR2 from the germline V gene are SGDLS and YYNGEE. The CDR3 DNA follows: TGTGCCAGCAGCGTAGGAGTAGGTGAGCAGTACTTC. Protein sequence: CASSVGVGEQYF.

The chain links TRBV4-1 to TRBJ2-7, with TRBD1 matching 8 bases. Germline CDR1 reads MGHRA; CDR2 reads YSYEKL. The CDR3 is 14 residues long. Trimming cost V 5 bases and J 2 bases; bases outside gene matches: 5. The CDR3 loop is CASSWTGSPYEQYF. Written as DNA, the CDR3 is TGCGCCAGCAGCTGGACAGGGTCCCCCTACGAGCAGTACTTC.

J is TRBJ1-1 and V is TRBV9, with D maybe TRBD1 (5 bases). The CDR3 runs 16 residues. The germline V gene encodes CDR1 SGDLS and CDR2 YYNGEE. Trimming removed 2 bases at V and 0 bases at J, with 14 bases between. In nucleotides, the CDR3 is TGTGCCAGCAGCGTCGGGGGAGGACCGATGAACACTGAAGCTTTCTTT. Translated: CASSVGGGPMNTEAFF. The variable domain in full, with the rest retrieved from reference TRBV9 and TRBJ1-1, is DSGVTQTPKHLITATGQRVTLRCSPRSGDLSVYWYQQSLDQGLQFLIQYYNGEERAKGNILERFSAQQFPDLHSELNLSSLELGDSALYFCASSVGGGPMNTEAFFGQGTRLTVV.

V is TRBV6-4 and J is TRBJ1-1; perhaps TRBD1 as D (6 bases). Germline values: CDR1 MRHNA, CDR2 SNTAGT. V shed 6 bases and J shed 5 bases, with 19 bases lying between them. This CDR3 contains 15 residues. The CDR3 protein is CASSLGGQGGTEAFF. The CDR3 DNA is TGTGCCAGCAGCCTTGGGGGGCAGGGAGGGACTGAAGCTTTCTTT.

With regard to this clone: A read error may account for a junction end that differs from germline. The rearrangement links TRBV5-1 to TRBJ1-1, with unresolved D. Germline lookup yields CDR1 SGHRS and CDR2 YFSETQ. CDR3 length equals 12 residues. The CDR3 here is CASSWTSSETFF. DNA of the CDR3: TGCGCCAGCAGCTGGACCTCCAGTGAAACTTTCTTT.

V usage is TRBV5-1 and J usage is TRBJ2-7, with D perhaps matching TRBD2 (5 bases). Germline lookup yields CDR1 SGHRS and CDR2 YFSETQ. CDR3 length equals 11 residues. Between the trimmed V and J ends, which lost 2 bases and 7 bases, there was a span of 7 bases. CDR3 nucleotide sequence: TGCGCCAGCAGCTTATCGGGAGAGCAGTACTTC. It encodes CASSLSGEQYF.

The chain has TRBV11-3 and TRBJ2-7, with 7 bases identical to TRBD2. J was trimmed by 0 bases and V by 4 bases; bases with no gene match: 9. Germline assignment: CDR1 SGHNT and CDR2 YENEEA. This CDR3 contains 16 residues. The CDR3 DNA follows: TGTGCCAGCAGCTCCCCCCGGCGGGGGAACTCCTACGAGCAGTACTTC. Its protein is CASSSPRRGNSYEQYF.

V usage is TRBV19 and J usage is TRBJ2-2; D ambiguous. The CDR3 runs to 14 residues. Germline CDR1 and CDR2: LNHDA and SQIVND (reference sequence). V lost 6 bases to trimming and J lost 2 bases, with 10 bases between them. In DNA, the CDR3 is TGTGCCAGTAGGCCAGTCCCAAACACCGGGGAGCTGTTTTTT. Its protein is CASRPVPNTGELFF.

V usage is TRBV5-6 and J usage is TRBJ1-5; D unclear. Trimming removed 2 bases at V and 6 bases at J, with 21 bases between. CDR1 and CDR2 (germline): SGHDT, YYEEEE. This CDR3 spans 17 amino acids. The CDR3 region has the DNA TGTGCCAGCAGCTTAGGCGTGTCGGGCTCTAATGGTCAGCCCCAGCATTTT. Amino acids: CASSLGVSGSNGQPQHF. Full variable domain (rest looked up from reference TRBV5-6 and TRBJ1-5): DAGVTQSPTHLIKTRGQQVTLRCSPKSGHDTVSWYQQALGQGPQFIFQYYEEEERQRGNFPDRFSGHQFPNYSSELNVNALLLGDSALYLCASSLGVSGSNGQPQHFGDGTRLSIL.

The chain carries TRBV10-1 and TRBJ1-1; D ambiguous. Germline V gene sequence: CDR1 WNHNN, CDR2 SYGVQD (reference sequence). The CDR3 covers 12 residues. Trimming took 6 bases from V and 11 from J, leaving 16 bases between them. The CDR3 coding sequence is TGCGCCAGCAGGGCGGCGGGAGTGAGGGCTTTCTTT. This sequence encodes CASRAAGVRAFF.

This chain connects TRBV28 to TRBJ2-5, with D perhaps matching TRBD1 (5 bases). The CDR3 covers 14 residues. CDR1 and CDR2 (germline): MDHEN, SYDVKM. Trimming removed 7 bases at V and 5 bases at J, with 17 bases between. CDR3 protein: CASNSGPAGETQYF. The CDR3 coding sequence is TGTGCCAGCAATTCGGGCCCTGCAGGGGAGACCCAGTACTTC. The full variable domain, completed using reference TRBV28 and TRBJ2-5, is DVKVTQSSRYLVKRTGEKVFLECVQDMDHENMFWYRQDPGLGLRLIYFSYDVKMKEKGDIPEGYSVSREKKERFSLILESASTNQTSMYLCASNSGPAGETQYFGPGTRLLVL.

This chain uses TRBV7-9 with TRBJ2-1; D remains ambiguous. Trimming shortened V by 4 bases and J by 0 bases, and 16 bases separated the two germline ends. This CDR3 comprises 17 residues. Germline V gene lookup returns CDR1 SEHNR and CDR2 FQNEAQ (reference sequence). CDR3 in DNA: TGTGCCAGCAGCTCAGCCGGACGGAAGAGCTCCTACAATGAGCAGTTCTTC. Translated, it gives CASSSAGRKSSYNEQFF. Looking up the rest from reference TRBV7-9 and TRBJ2-1 gives the full variable domain: DTGVSQNPRHKITKRGQNVTFRCDPISEHNRLYWYRQTLGQGPEFLTYFQNEAQLEKSRLLSDRFSAERPKGSFSTLEIQRTEQGDSAMYLCASSSAGRKSSYNEQFFGPGTRLTVL.

The J gene is TRBJ2-7, the V gene TRBV4-1; D unclear. V lost 5 bases and J 3 bases, leaving 14 bases between the germline ends. Germline CDR1 MGHRA, CDR2 YSYEKL. This CDR3 is 14 amino acids long. For the CDR3, the DNA is TGCGCCAGCAGCAGGGATTACTCGGTCTACGAGCAGTACTTC. Translated, it gives CASSRDYSVYEQYF.

The chain joins TRBV19 to TRBJ2-3, with TRBD2 matching 10 bases. Trimming took 1 base from V and 6 from J; bases not matched to a gene: 4. The CDR3 spans 15 residues. Germline V gene lookup returns CDR1 LNHDA and CDR2 SQIVND (reference sequence). CDR3 sequence: CASSIASGGGDTQYF. In DNA form, the CDR3 reads TGTGCCAGTAGTATAGCTAGCGGGGGAGGGGATACGCAGTATTTT.

V gene TRBV2 combines with J gene TRBJ1-1; TRBD1 agrees at 8 bases. This CDR3 region has 13 residues. The germline CDR1 and CDR2 sequences are SNHLY and FYNNEI. Trimming took 6 bases from V and 4 from J; bases not matched to a gene: 4. The CDR3 DNA reads as TGTGCCAGCAGGGGGACAGGCGGCACTGAAGCTTTCTTT. Translating it yields CASRGTGGTEAFF.

In this sample, this clone turned up once. Written as DNA, the CDR3 is TGTGCCAGCAGCCAAGAGGCCCGGCAGCGGGGGTTTCTCACAGATACGCAGTATTTT. Protein: CASSQEARQRGFLTDTQYF. V is TRBV4-2 and J is TRBJ2-3, with TRBD2 matching over 8 bases. Germline trimming cut 0 bases from V and 2 bases from J; bases unmatched to any gene: 13. The germline CDR1 and CDR2 sequences are LGHNA and YNFKEQ. This CDR3 has 19 amino acids.

The rearrangement joins TRBV4-1 to TRBJ2-7; 10 nucleotides match TRBD1. The V segment lost 0 bases and the J segment 6 bases; nucleotides outside the gene matches: 8. Per the germline V gene, CDR1 is MGHRA and CDR2 is YSYEKL. This CDR3 is 16 amino acids long. The chain's CDR3 is CASSQEGTGAKGEQYF. For the CDR3, the DNA is TGCGCCAGCAGCCAAGAAGGGACAGGGGCGAAGGGCGAGCAGTACTTC.